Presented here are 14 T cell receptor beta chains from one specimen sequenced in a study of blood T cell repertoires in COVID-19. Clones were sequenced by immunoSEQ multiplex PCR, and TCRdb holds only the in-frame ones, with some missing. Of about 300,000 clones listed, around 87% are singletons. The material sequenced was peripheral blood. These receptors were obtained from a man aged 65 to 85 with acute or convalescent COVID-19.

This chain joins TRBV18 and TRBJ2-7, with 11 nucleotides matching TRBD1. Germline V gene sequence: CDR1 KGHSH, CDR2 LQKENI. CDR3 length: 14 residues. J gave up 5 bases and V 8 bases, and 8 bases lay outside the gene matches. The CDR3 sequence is CASTTGTGGNEQYF. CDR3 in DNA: TGTGCCAGCACTACCGGGACAGGGGGAAACGAGCAGTACTTC.

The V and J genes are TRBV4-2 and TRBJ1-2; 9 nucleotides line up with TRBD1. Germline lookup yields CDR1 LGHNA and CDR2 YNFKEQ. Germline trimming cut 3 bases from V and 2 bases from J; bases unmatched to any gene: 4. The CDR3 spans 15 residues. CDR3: CASSQGQGGNYGYTF. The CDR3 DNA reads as TGTGCCAGCAGCCAGGGACAGGGAGGCAACTATGGCTACACCTTC.

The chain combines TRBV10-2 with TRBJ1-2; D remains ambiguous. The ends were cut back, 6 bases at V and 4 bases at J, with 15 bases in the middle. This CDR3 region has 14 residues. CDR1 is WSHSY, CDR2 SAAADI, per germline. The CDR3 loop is CASSRERQSYGYTF. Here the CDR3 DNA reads TGCGCCAGCAGCCGCGAGCGGCAGTCCTATGGCTACACCTTC.

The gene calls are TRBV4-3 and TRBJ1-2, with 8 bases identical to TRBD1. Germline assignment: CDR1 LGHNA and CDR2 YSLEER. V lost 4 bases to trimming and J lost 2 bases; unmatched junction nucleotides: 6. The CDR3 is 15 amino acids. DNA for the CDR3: TGCGCCAGCAGCCGAGACAGGGGTCAAAACTATGGCTACACCTTC. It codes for CASSRDRGQNYGYTF.

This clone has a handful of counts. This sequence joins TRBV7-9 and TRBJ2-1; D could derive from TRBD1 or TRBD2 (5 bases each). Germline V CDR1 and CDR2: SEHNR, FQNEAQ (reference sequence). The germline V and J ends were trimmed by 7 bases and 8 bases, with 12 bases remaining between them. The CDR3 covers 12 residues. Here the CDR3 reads CASTRETDEQFF. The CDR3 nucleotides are TGTGCCAGCACCAGGGAGACGGATGAGCAGTTCTTC.

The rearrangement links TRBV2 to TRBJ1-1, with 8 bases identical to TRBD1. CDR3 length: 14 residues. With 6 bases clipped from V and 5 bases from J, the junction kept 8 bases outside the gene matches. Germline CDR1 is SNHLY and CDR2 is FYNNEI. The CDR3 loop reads CASRVDRGGTEAFF. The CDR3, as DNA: TGTGCCAGCAGAGTTGACAGGGGAGGTACTGAAGCTTTCTTT.

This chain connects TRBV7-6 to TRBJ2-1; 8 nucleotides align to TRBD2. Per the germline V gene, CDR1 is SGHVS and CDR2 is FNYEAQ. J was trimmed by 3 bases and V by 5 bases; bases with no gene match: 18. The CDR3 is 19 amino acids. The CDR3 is CASSPAPGGDRVIYNEQFF. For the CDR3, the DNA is TGTGCCAGCAGCCCCGCCCCGGGGGGGGATAGGGTTATCTACAATGAGCAGTTCTTC.

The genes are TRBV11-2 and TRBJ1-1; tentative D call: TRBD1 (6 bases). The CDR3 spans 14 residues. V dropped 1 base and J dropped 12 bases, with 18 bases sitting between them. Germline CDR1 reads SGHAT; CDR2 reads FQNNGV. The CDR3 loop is CASSLVVAGDESFF. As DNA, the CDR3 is TGTGCCAGCAGCTTAGTTGTCGCAGGGGATGAGTCTTTCTTT.

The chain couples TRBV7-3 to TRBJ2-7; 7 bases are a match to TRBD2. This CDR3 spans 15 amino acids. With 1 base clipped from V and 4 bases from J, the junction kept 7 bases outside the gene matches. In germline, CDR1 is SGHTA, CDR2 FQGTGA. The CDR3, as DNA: TGTGCCAGCAGCTTAATTTCAGGGAGGGAATACGAGCAGTACTTC. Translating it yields CASSLISGREYEQYF.

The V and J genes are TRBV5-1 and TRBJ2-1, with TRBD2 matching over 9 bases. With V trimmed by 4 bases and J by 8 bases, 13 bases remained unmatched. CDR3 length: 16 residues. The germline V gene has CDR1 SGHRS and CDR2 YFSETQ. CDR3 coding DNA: TGCGCCAGCAGCAAAAGGCCGGGACTAGCTAACGATGAGCAGTTCTTC. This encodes CASSKRPGLANDEQFF.

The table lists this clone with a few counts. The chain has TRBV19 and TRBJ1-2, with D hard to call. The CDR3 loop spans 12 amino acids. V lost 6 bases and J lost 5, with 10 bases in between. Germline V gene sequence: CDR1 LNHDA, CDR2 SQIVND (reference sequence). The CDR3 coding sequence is TGTGCCAGTAGCGTCGACATTTATGGCTACACCTTC. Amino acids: CASSVDIYGYTF.

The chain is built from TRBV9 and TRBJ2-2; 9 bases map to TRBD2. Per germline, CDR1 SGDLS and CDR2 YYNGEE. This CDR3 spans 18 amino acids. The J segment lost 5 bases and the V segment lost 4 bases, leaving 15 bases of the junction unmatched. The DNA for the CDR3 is TGTGCCAGCAGCCCATTTGGAGGGCTAGCGGGGAGGACCGGGGAGCTGTTTTTT. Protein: CASSPFGGLAGRTGELFF.

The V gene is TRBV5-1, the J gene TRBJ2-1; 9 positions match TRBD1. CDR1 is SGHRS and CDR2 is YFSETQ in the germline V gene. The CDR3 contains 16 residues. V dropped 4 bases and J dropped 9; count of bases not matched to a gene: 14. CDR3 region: CASSRPGQGMLGEQFF. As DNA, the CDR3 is TGCGCCAGCAGCCGCCCGGGACAGGGTATGTTAGGTGAGCAGTTCTTC.

The CDR3 here is CASSLTGGDETQYF. The CDR3 nucleotides read TGCGCCAGCAGCTTGACAGGGGGCGACGAGACCCAGTACTTC. The chain has TRBV5-1 and TRBJ2-5; 9 bases are a match to TRBD1. CDR1 and CDR2 from the germline V gene are SGHRS and YFSETQ. V trimming: 1 base; J trimming: 5 bases; junction bases outside the gene matches: 3. The CDR3 loop spans 14 amino acids.